Included here is one T cell receptor beta chain sequence, with context. Its cognate antigen is unknown. Trimming left V 3 bases short and J 2 bases short, with 7 bases between. The CDR3 consists of 13 residues. CDR1 SGHAT and CDR2 FQNNGV come from the germline V gene. The TCRbeta library was prepared with unique molecular identifiers. TCRdb reprocessed the PCR reads via MiXCR and lists one record per CDR3 protein. Of some 440,000 distinct CDR3 sequences detected, around 15% appear once; the ten largest clones hold just under 30%. This entry comes from a study of T-cell reconstitution after alpha-beta-depleted transplantation in children. Study conclusions and caveats: The origin of high day-60 TCRbeta diversity in some patients lay in surviving recipient T cells and thymic progenitors. Several hundred graft clones that had expanded were reportedly the source of alpha-beta T cells about two months after transplant.

V usage is TRBV11-2 and J usage is TRBJ2-5; D gene uncertain. Sequencing used PBMCs, mostly from graft donor cells, obtained 360 days after TCRalphabeta/CD19-depleted stem cell transplant. This TCR came from a boy younger than two who had a stem cell transplant for Wiskott-Aldrich syndrome, so the T cells may come from the graft donor. In nucleotides, the CDR3 is TGTGCCAGCAGCTTTATCACGCAAGAGACCCAGTACTTC. Amino acid sequence: CASSFITQETQYF.